This T cell receptor beta chain derives from a study of shared clonotypes between healthy human individuals. For the study at large: A couple of women and three men aged 18 to 49 served as donors. Each donor's CD8 memory used one plate, CD8 naive two, each CD4 subset three. Findings of the study overall: Roughly 4.6% of naive CD4 clonotypes were common to a few donors.

With respect to this clone: Its antigen is not identified.

Terminally differentiated effector memory CD45RA+ cells were excluded from the naive CD8 cells, which were CD45RO-negative and positively selected for CCR7. Here immunoSEQ multiplex PCR was the method, and the copy in TCRdb shows in-frame clones only, minus some. The sample has approximately 2,200,000 clones; more than 85% are singletons. The CDR3 contains 13 residues. Trimming took off 4 bases at V and 3 bases at J, with 11 bases between the two ends. CDR1 is SGHNT and CDR2 is YYREEE in the germline V gene (reference sequence). The clonotype comes from a young man in good health. Some clones in this sample may be carry-over from other donors' samples. The chain links TRBV5-4 to TRBJ2-7, with a tentative D call TRBD2 (5 bases). Sequencing input: naive CD8+ T cells from PBMCs. The CDR3 is CASSPGSRYEQYF. In DNA form, the CDR3 reads TGTGCCAGCAGCCCGGGATCTCGCTACGAGCAGTACTTC.